A single sample gave rise to the 26 T cell receptor beta chains below, sequenced in a study of shared clonotypes between healthy human individuals. The assay was immunoSEQ multiplex PCR, and TCRdb's table has in-frame clones only and misses some. The sample carries approximately 1.4 million clones, roughly 98% recorded once. The sequencing input was naive CD4+ T cells sorted from blood. The subset denotes: CD45RA+ positively selected. Receptors originate from a man aged 25-40 years in good health.

The chain uses TRBV18 and TRBJ2-7, with 7 bases fitting TRBD2. The CDR3 runs to 14 residues. Trimming cost V 8 bases and J 5 bases; bases outside gene matches: 12. Per germline, CDR1 KGHSH and CDR2 LQKENI. CDR3 region: CASLRQSREDEQYF. The CDR3 DNA reads TGTGCCAGCCTCAGACAGTCTCGGGAGGACGAGCAGTACTTC.

The rearrangement links TRBV5-1 to TRBJ2-1, with TRBD2 matching 11 bases. The CDR3 runs to 15 residues. J gave up 9 bases and V 4 bases, and 9 bases lay outside the gene matches. Germline lookup yields CDR1 SGHRS and CDR2 YFSETQ. CDR3 DNA: TGCGCCAGCAGCCTAATAGCGGGAGGGCAGGGTGAGCAGTTCTTC. It specifies CASSLIAGGQGEQFF.

The chain employs TRBV20-1 and TRBJ2-7; TRBD2 is a possible D gene (6 bases). The CDR3 spans 11 residues. From germline, CDR1 is DFQATT and CDR2 SNEGSKA (reference sequence). The CDR3 is CSLASSYEQYF. CDR3 DNA: TGCAGCCTAGCGTCGTCCTACGAGCAGTACTTC.

The chain carries TRBV28 and TRBJ2-2; no reliable D call. The CDR3 sequence is 14 residues long. Germline-derived CDR1 and CDR2 are MDHEN and SYDVKM. The ends were cut back, 7 bases at V and 1 base at J, with 10 bases in the middle. The CDR3 DNA follows: TGTGCCAGCACAAGGCTAGGGAACACCGGGGAGCTGTTTTTT. The encoded protein is CASTRLGNTGELFF.

This chain links TRBV29-1 with TRBJ2-3; D gene uncertain. The CDR3 loop spans 14 amino acids. Trimming removed 3 bases at V and 6 bases at J, with 16 bases between. Germline CDR1 and CDR2: SQVTM and ANQGSEA. The CDR3 loop reads CSVERLLYTDTQYF. CDR3 nucleotides: TGCAGCGTTGAGCGTTTACTCTACACCGATACGCAGTATTTT.

This clone was seen just once. V is TRBV5-1 and J is TRBJ2-7; D not certain. The V end lost 0 bases, the J end lost 5 bases, and 6 bases lay between the germline ends. There are 12 residues in the CDR3. CDR1 SGHRS and CDR2 YFSETQ come from the germline V gene. The CDR3 DNA is TGCGCCAGCAGCTTGGCCCCACACGAGCAGTACTTC. This gives the protein CASSLAPHEQYF.

This chain uses TRBV27 with TRBJ2-1; 12 bases are a match to TRBD2. V lost 0 bases, J lost 8 bases, and 8 bases stayed unmatched. The CDR3 length is 17 residues. Germline V lookup: CDR1 MNHEY, CDR2 SMNVEV (reference sequence). The CDR3 sequence is CASSLSRRTSGTDEQFF. Written as DNA, the CDR3 is TGTGCCAGCAGTTTATCACGAAGGACTAGCGGGACGGATGAGCAGTTCTTC.

The J gene is TRBJ1-1, the V gene TRBV18, with TRBD1 as a possible D gene (6 bases). The germline V gene has CDR1 KGHSH and CDR2 LQKENI. The V gene lost 5 bases and the J gene lost 0 bases, with 13 bases spanning the gap. The CDR3 is 15 residues long. The CDR3 bases are TGTGCCAGCTCATCAACCACAGGGATGAACACTGAAGCTTTCTTT. Translated: CASSSTTGMNTEAFF.

The CDR3 sequence is CASSKVSLFGRQNTEAFF. CDR3 in DNA: TGTGCCAGCAGCAAAGTCAGTCTATTCGGGCGGCAGAACACTGAAGCTTTCTTT. V is TRBV21-1 and J is TRBJ1-1. TRBV21-1 is recorded as a pseudogene. CDR3 size: 18 residues.

The V and J genes are TRBV29-1 and TRBJ2-1; TRBD2 might be the D (5 bases). With 7 bases removed from V and 6 bases from J, the gap between germline ends came to 19 bases. The CDR3 is 14 residues long. The germline CDR1 and CDR2 sequences are SQVTM and ANQGSEA. CDR3 amino acids: CSARGGQLLNEQFF. The CDR3 DNA reads TGCAGCGCGCGAGGAGGTCAACTCCTCAATGAGCAGTTCTTC.

The chain joins TRBV14 to TRBJ2-3; D gene ambiguous. Germline assignment: CDR1 SGHDN and CDR2 FVKESK. Deletions cut 0 bases from V and 9 bases from J, with 10 bases between. The CDR3 is 13 amino acids. CDR3 coding DNA: TGTGCCAGCAGCCAAGAAACGATTGGGACGCAGTATTTT. It is translated as CASSQETIGTQYF.

This chain joins TRBV28 and TRBJ2-7; 8 nucleotides match TRBD1. Germline V gene lookup returns CDR1 MDHEN and CDR2 SYDVKM. With V trimmed by 6 bases and J by 6 bases, 13 bases remained unmatched. CDR3 length equals 15 residues. CDR3 amino acids: CASRRPPGQGGEQYF. CDR3 coding DNA: TGTGCCAGCAGGCGACCCCCCGGACAGGGTGGCGAGCAGTACTTC.

The genes are TRBV29-1 and TRBJ1-1; no reliable D call. Germline-derived CDR1 and CDR2 are SQVTM and ANQGSEA. This CDR3 is built from 14 residues. The V end lost 2 bases, the J end lost 7 bases, and 17 bases lay between the germline ends. CDR3 coding DNA: TGCAGCGTTGAATTTTTGGGAAGACGATTTGAAGCTTTCTTT. Its protein product is CSVEFLGRRFEAFF.

V gene TRBV5-1 combines with J gene TRBJ2-7; TRBD1 aligns across 9 bases. Germline assignment: CDR1 SGHRS and CDR2 YFSETQ. CDR3 length equals 15 residues. V was clipped by 0 bases and J by 3 bases; unmatched bases: 4. The CDR3, as DNA: TGCGCCAGCAGCTTGGCCGGGACAGGGATCTACGAGCAGTACTTC. This gives the protein CASSLAGTGIYEQYF.

On this clone: The junction departs from germline at one end; a sequencing error may be responsible. The CDR3 coding sequence is TGCAGTGCAAGAGACGACCCCAACTTC. Its translation: CSARDDPNF. This rearrangement joins TRBV20-1 to TRBJ2-7; D unresolved. The CDR3 length is 9 residues. Per the germline V gene, CDR1 is DFQATT and CDR2 is SNEGSKA (reference sequence).

J is TRBJ2-3 and V is TRBV28; D not certain. Germline loops: CDR1 MDHEN, CDR2 SYDVKM. The CDR3 contains 12 residues. Trimming pared 8 bases from V and 9 bases from J, leaving 15 bases between. DNA of the CDR3: TGTGCCAGCGGCTCTAGGGTAGAGACGCAGTATTTT. Its protein is CASGSRVETQYF.

The chain combines TRBV19 with TRBJ1-2; D perhaps matches TRBD1 (5 bases). The length of the CDR3 is 13 residues. V lost 3 bases, J lost 8 bases, and 13 bases lay in between. The V gene's germline CDR1 is LNHDA and CDR2 SQIVND (reference sequence). CDR3 nucleotide sequence: TGTGCCAGTAGTATCGCACAGGAGGGCGGCTACACCTTC. Translated: CASSIAQEGGYTF.

About this clone itself: Other DNA variants within this sample encode the same CDR3. The chain combines TRBV18 with TRBJ1-1, with D unresolved. V dropped 0 bases and J dropped 1 base, with 0 bases sitting between them. The V gene's germline CDR1 is KGHSH and CDR2 LQKENI. This CDR3 is 12 amino acids long. The CDR3 loop is CASSPPNTEAFF. The CDR3 nucleotides read TGTGCCAGCTCACCACCGAACACTGAAGCTTTCTTT.

V gene TRBV19 combines with J gene TRBJ2-1; D gene unclear. V was cut by 0 bases and J by 6 bases, with 12 bases left in between. The CDR3 totals 15 residues. The germline V gene encodes CDR1 LNHDA and CDR2 SQIVND (reference sequence). The DNA for the CDR3 is TGTGCCAGTAGTATAGAGGGGAAAGCTCGCAATGAGCAGTTCTTC. Translation: CASSIEGKARNEQFF.

The rearrangement links TRBV9 to TRBJ2-2, with D possibly called TRBD1 or TRBD2 (5 bases each). Germline lookup yields CDR1 SGDLS and CDR2 YYNGEE. Trimming removed 0 bases at V and 0 bases at J, with 12 bases between. This CDR3 is built from 17 residues. The CDR3 coding sequence is TGTGCCAGCAGCGTAGCCACGGGGCTAGCGAACACCGGGGAGCTGTTTTTT. Translating gives CASSVATGLANTGELFF.

The rearrangement links TRBV28 to TRBJ2-2, with 12 bases lining up with TRBD2. The CDR3 covers 16 residues. V was clipped by 6 bases and J by 1 base; unmatched bases: 3. Per germline, CDR1 MDHEN and CDR2 SYDVKM. The CDR3 nucleotides read TGTGCCAGCAGACCGGGACTAGCGGGGAACACCGGGGAGCTGTTTTTT. Translated: CASRPGLAGNTGELFF.

V and J are TRBV7-8 and TRBJ1-5; D is unclear. The CDR3 is 14 amino acids. V lost 1 base and J lost 7, with 11 bases in between. The germline V gene encodes CDR1 SGHVS and CDR2 FQNEAQ. The CDR3: CASSLGDGLQPQHF. CDR3 in DNA: TGTGCCAGCAGCTTAGGTGATGGGTTACAGCCCCAGCATTTT. Full variable domain (remainder filled in from reference TRBV7-8 and TRBJ1-5): GAGVSQSPRYKVAKRGQDVALRCDPISGHVSLFWYQQALGQGPEFLTYFQNEAQLDKSGLPSDRFFAERPEGSVSTLKIQRTQQEDSAVYLCASSLGDGLQPQHFGDGTRLSIL.

This clone has only one observation. Relative to the germline gene, one junction end is altered; a read error may explain this. The rearrangement uses TRBV6-4 and TRBJ1-2, with 8 bases lining up with TRBD1. Germline CDR1 reads MRHNA; CDR2 reads SNTAGT. The CDR3 loop spans 16 amino acids. The CDR3 DNA is TGTGCCAACAGTACGTGGACAGGGATGTTTGACTATGGCTACACCTTC. It specifies CANSTWTGMFDYGYTF.

This CDR3 is CASSEVGTYEQYF. For the CDR3, the DNA is TGTGCCAGCAGTGAGGTCGGAACCTACGAGCAGTACTTC. The rearrangement links TRBV25-1 to TRBJ2-7, with D unclear. The V and J ends lost 3 bases and 2 bases respectively, with 8 bases between them. The CDR3 consists of 13 residues. Germline CDR1 reads MGHDK; CDR2 reads SYGVNS.

This sequence joins TRBV28 and TRBJ2-7, with 9 bases that match TRBD1. The CDR3 loop spans 17 amino acids. Germline loops: CDR1 MDHEN, CDR2 SYDVKM. Trimming took 10 bases from V and 3 from J; bases not matched to a gene: 19. The CDR3 DNA sequence: TGTGCCACCAGAACCGGACAGGGGAATAGCTACAACTACGAGCAGTACTTC. This sequence encodes CATRTGQGNSYNYEQYF.

V usage is TRBV7-9 and J usage is TRBJ2-7, with 7 bases lining up with TRBD2. After removal of 1 base from V and 1 base from J, the junction contained 7 bases not matched to a gene. This CDR3 has 16 residues. CDR1 is SEHNR, CDR2 FQNEAQ, per germline (reference sequence). The CDR3 DNA is TGTGCCAGCAGCTTAGGGGGCTCCGGGAGGTCCTACGAGCAGTACTTC. Translating gives CASSLGGSGRSYEQYF.